Listed below are T cell receptor beta chains from one sample, sequenced in a study of T cells in Graves' hyperthyroidism and ophthalmopathy. TCRdb used MiXCR to reprocess the multiplex PCR reads, holding one entry per CDR3 protein. Of roughly 660,000 distinct CDR3 sequences listed, 17% are singletons. Sequencing was done on a sample of blood. Receptors were obtained from a man between 45 and 60 years old with Graves' hyperthyroidism. The CDR3 runs from the conserved cysteine through the conserved F or W. D genes are given only for firm matches. Size values are once, few and many counts, or a class for expanded clones, and some rows have none.

>TRBV7-9|NA|TRBJ1-1|NA
CASSHLTENTEAFF
TGTGCCAGCAGCCACTTGACAGAGAACACTGAAGCTTTCTTT
>TRBV10-1|NA|TRBJ2-3|few
CASSEGLAGSTDTQYF
TGCGCCAGCAGTGAGGGACTTGCTGGGAGCACAGATACGCAGTATTTT
>TRBV20-1|TRBD2|TRBJ2-3|NA
CSARDRGAGEADTQYF
TGCAGTGCTAGAGATAGGGGAGCGGGAGAGGCAGATACGCAGTATTTT
>TRBV7-9|TRBD1|TRBJ1-1|few
CASSSTGNSLGAFF
TGTGCCAGCAGCTCGACAGGGAATTCCCTTGGAGCTTTCTTT
>TRBV28|NA|TRBJ2-7|many
CASSFSASFSYEQYF
TGTGCCAGCAGTTTTAGCGCGAGTTTCTCCTACGAGCAGTACTTC
>TRBV10-3|TRBD1|TRBJ1-1|many
CAIRQGQGGTEAFF
TGTGCCATCAGACAAGGACAGGGGGGCACTGAAGCTTTCTTT
>TRBV27|NA|TRBJ1-5|NA
CASRRGGQPQHF
TGTGCCAGCAGGAGAGGAGGTCAGCCCCAGCATTTT
>TRBV7-3|TRBD2|TRBJ2-5|many
CASSLTSGGEETQYF
TGTGCCAGCAGCTTAACCAGCGGGGGCGAAGAGACCCAGTACTTC
>TRBV5-1|NA|TRBJ1-1|few
CASSLRETSVTEAFF
TGCGCCAGCAGCTTGCGGGAAACATCAGTCACTGAAGCTTTCTTT
>TRBV27|NA|TRBJ2-3|many
CASTHLRQGADTQYF
TGTGCCAGCACCCATTTGCGGCAGGGCGCAGATACGCAGTATTTT
>TRBV12-3/TRBV12-4|NA|TRBJ2-1|few
CASSLRTDHNEQFF
TGTGCCAGCAGTCTTCGGACAGATCACAATGAGCAGTTCTTC
>TRBV7-2|NA|TRBJ2-5|many
CASSSMASQETQYF
TGTGCCAGCAGCTCAATGGCCAGCCAAGAGACCCAGTACTTC
>TRBV28|NA|TRBJ1-2|many
CASRGGVLSGYTF
TGTGCCAGCAGGGGTGGGGTACTCAGCGGCTACACCTTC
>TRBV7-3|NA|TRBJ1-1|many
CASSYGAGTEAFF
TGTGCCAGCAGCTATGGTGCTGGCACTGAAGCTTTCTTT
>TRBV3-1|NA|TRBJ1-1|many
CASSQGRTGNTEAFF
TGTGCCAGCAGCCAAGGCCGGACGGGGAACACTGAAGCTTTCTTT
>TRBV27|TRBD1|TRBJ1-1|once
CASSLKGARTEAFF
TGTGCCAGCAGTTTAAAGGGGGCGCGGACTGAAGCTTTCTTT
>TRBV11-2|TRBD2|TRBJ2-1|many
CASSLVAGGPYNEQFF
TGTGCCAGCAGCTTGGTAGCGGGAGGCCCCTACAATGAGCAGTTCTTC
>TRBV2|TRBD2|TRBJ2-7|many
CASSGGGSWDEQYF
TGTGCCAGCAGTGGGGGCGGGAGCTGGGACGAGCAGTACTTC
>TRBV18|TRBD1|TRBJ1-3|once
CASSPIRQGEGNTIYF
TGTGCCAGCTCACCTATAAGACAGGGGGAAGGAAACACCATATATTTT
>TRBV27|TRBD2|TRBJ2-1|NA
CASSLFPLGGAEQFF
TGTGCCAGCAGTTTATTCCCCCTCGGGGGGGCGGAGCAGTTCTTC
>TRBV6-1|NA|TRBJ1-2|many
CASSPERGWNYGYTF
TGTGCCAGCAGTCCGGAAAGGGGTTGGAACTATGGCTACACCTTC
>TRBV15|NA|TRBJ2-5|NA
CATSRDLAVQETQYF
TGTGCCACCAGCAGAGATCTTGCGGTTCAAGAGACCCAGTACTTC
>TRBV6-5|NA|TRBJ2-5|NA
CASSYSAGYNYQETQYF
TGTGCCAGCAGTTACTCGGCCGGGTATAATTACCAAGAGACCCAGTACTTC